This TCR beta chain emerged from a study of human T cells and chemical hapten exposure. Original analysis: Counts of TCRs in each sample centred on a median of approximately 96,000 and extended from around 25,000 to 690,000. MiXCR, run by TCRdb on the 5' RACE reads, gives a single entry per CDR3 protein. TCRdb's processing, not the study's, gives the V and J calls here. The top ten hold under 2.5% of the sample, which has about 81,000 distinct CDR3 sequences, about 7.7% seen once. The CDR3 length is 17 residues. The germline V and J ends were trimmed by 6 bases and 3 bases, with 21 bases remaining between them. Unfractionated whole blood yielded the extracted total RNA. This clonotype turned up a few times.

The V and J genes are TRBV12-3 or TRBV12-4 and TRBJ1-5; no firm D call. This clonotype was obtained from a male donor in good health. The CDR3 region has the DNA TGTGCCAGCAGCCCACTTGGAGGGCGAGGAAACAATCAGCCCCAGCATTTT. Encoded protein: CASSPLGGRGNNQPQHF.